Detailed here is one T cell receptor beta chain. No antigen is known for it. This entry belongs to a study of cytomegalovirus exposure and HLA in healthy donors. About the study: In an early release, HLA-typed donors contributed some 80 million unique TCR sequences. General study findings and limits: Productive rates of about 90% or about 30% were seen for most TCR beta V segments in an earlier analysis. Several V segments, TRBV6-2 and TRBV6-3 among them, could not be told apart and were dropped. Researchers counted some 150 TCR beta chains as cytomegalovirus-associated.

The PCR was carried out with 60 Vbeta primers and 13 Jbeta primers. Profiled with immunoSEQ multiplex PCR; TCRdb holds only in-frame clones, not every one. Of around 95,000 clones listed, about 83% are singletons. V gave up 3 bases and J gave up 0 bases, with 21 bases separating them. The CDR3 totals 20 residues. CDR1 and CDR2 (germline): SSHAT, FNYEAQ (reference sequence). The TCR originated in a female donor in good health and CMV-seropositive. V and J are TRBV7-7 and TRBJ2-6; maybe TRBD1 (6 bases). The sequencing sample was made of PBMCs. CDR3 sequence (DNA): TGTGCCAGCAGCTTTACCCCTACCGACAGGTTCCACTCTGGGGCCAACGTCCTGACTTTC. Translation: CASSFTPTDRFHSGANVLTF.